This is a list of T cell receptor beta chains from one sample in a study of blood T cell repertoires in COVID-19. Measured with immunoSEQ multiplex PCR; TCRdb has only the in-frame clones, and not every one. The table records 180,000 or so clones, 70% to 90% of them present only once. The sample consisted of peripheral blood. All receptors derive from an elderly woman in a cohort sampled during active or convalescent COVID-19. Both conserved end residues are part of each CDR3. The D gene is left open where the match is weak. Only part of the rows carry a size: once, few, many, or a class if the clone is expanded.

V gene	J gene	clone size	D gene	CDR3 protein	CDR3 DNA
TRBV5-1	TRBJ1-2	NA	NA	CASSPAEGGYGYTF	TGCGCCAGCAGCCCCGCCGAGGGAGGCTATGGCTACACCTTC
TRBV5-1	TRBJ2-7	NA	TRBD2	CASSLGGGSSYEQYF	TGCGCCAGCAGCTTGGGGGGCGGGAGCTCCTACGAGCAGTACTTC
TRBV19	TRBJ2-1	NA	NA	CASRRKAGSYNEQFF	TGTGCCAGTAGGCGCAAAGCAGGCTCCTACAATGAGCAGTTCTTC
TRBV7-6	TRBJ2-5	NA	NA	CASSQGPRGQETQYF	TGTGCCAGCAGCCAGGGGCCTAGGGGTCAAGAGACCCAGTACTTC
TRBV9	TRBJ1-3	NA	NA	CASSVAGGRAGNTIYF	TGTGCCAGCAGCGTAGCCGGGGGAAGGGCTGGAAACACCATATATTTT
TRBV12-5	TRBJ2-3	once	TRBD2	CASGLGTLAGGNTDTQYF	TGTGCTAGTGGTTTGGGAACCCTGGCGGGAGGGAACACAGATACGCAGTATTTT
TRBV18	TRBJ1-3	NA	TRBD1	CASSPWGQGSGNTIYF	TGTGCCAGCTCACCGTGGGGACAGGGGAGTGGAAACACCATATATTTT
TRBV3-1/TRBV3-2	TRBJ1-2	NA	NA	CASSQGARANYGYTF	TGTGCCAGCAGCCAAGGCGCAAGAGCTAACTATGGCTACACCTTC
TRBV5-4	TRBJ1-1	NA	NA	CASSLETLNTEAFF	TGTGCCAGCAGCTTGGAGACTCTAAACACTGAAGCTTTCTTT
TRBV28	TRBJ2-3	NA	TRBD1	CASIRDSFTDTQYF	TGTGCCAGCATACGGGACAGTTTCACAGATACGCAGTATTTT
TRBV13	TRBJ1-5	NA	NA	CASSLGPDQPQHF	TGTGCCAGCAGCTTAGGTCCGGATCAGCCCCAGCATTTT
TRBV2	TRBJ1-1	NA	NA	CASSEVLGALTEAFF	TGTGCCAGCAGTGAAGTTTTGGGGGCGCTTACTGAAGCTTTCTTT
TRBV9	TRBJ1-5	NA	TRBD1	CASSVTGTGNQPQHF	TGTGCCAGCAGCGTTACCGGGACAGGGAATCAGCCCCAGCATTTT
TRBV27	TRBJ1-2	NA	TRBD1	CASSGTGLGYGYTF	TGTGCCAGCAGTGGGACAGGCCTGGGCTATGGCTACACCTTC
TRBV6-5	TRBJ2-1	few	TRBD1	CASSPTRGPAGVQFF	TGTGCCAGCAGCCCAACCAGGGGGCCGGCTGGGGTGCAGTTCTTC
TRBV28	TRBJ2-7	NA	TRBD2	CASTDSSGDPYEQYF	TGTGCCAGCACCGATTCTAGCGGGGATCCCTACGAGCAGTACTTC
TRBV28	TRBJ1-6	NA	NA	CASSLGGSSYNSPLHF	TGTGCCAGCAGTTTAGGCGGGAGCTCCTATAATTCACCCCTCCACTTT
TRBV6-5	TRBJ1-4	NA	NA	CASSYSRAYNEKLFF	TGTGCCAGCAGTTACTCGAGGGCTTATAATGAAAAACTGTTTTTT
TRBV18	TRBJ2-7	NA	NA	CASSPSNSPYEQYF	TGTGCCAGCTCACCATCCAACAGTCCCTACGAGCAGTACTTC
TRBV10-3	TRBJ2-7	NA	NA	CGAGQRPYEQYF	TGTGGTGCGGGACAGAGACCCTACGAGCAGTACTTC
TRBV14	TRBJ1-1	NA	NA	CASSPGREKDILSMNTEAFF	TGTGCCAGCAGCCCCGGACGTGAGAAGGACATATTAAGTATGAACACTGAAGCTTTCTTT
TRBV7-8	TRBJ1-1	NA	NA	CASSLAPAGRPVTEAFF	TGTGCCAGCAGCTTAGCCCCAGCGGGGAGGCCGGTGACTGAAGCTTTCTTT
TRBV20-1	TRBJ1-4	NA	NA	CSAKADEKLFF	TGCAGTGCCAAGGCGGATGAAAAACTGTTTTTT
TRBV5-1	TRBJ1-1	NA	NA	CASSLDLGARTEAFF	TGCGCCAGCAGCTTGGATTTGGGGGCACGCACTGAAGCTTTCTTT
TRBV7-9	TRBJ2-7	once	TRBD1	CASSLGTGGFEQYF	TGTGCCAGCAGCTTAGGGACAGGGGGTTTCGAGCAGTACTTC
TRBV7-6	TRBJ2-3	NA	TRBD1	CASSLDRGATQYF	TGTGCCAGCAGCTTGGACAGGGGTGCTACGCAGTATTTT
TRBV19	TRBJ2-2	NA	TRBD2	CASSTLGLAGRTGELFF	TGTGCCAGTAGTACCCTAGGACTAGCGGGACGGACCGGGGAGCTGTTTTTT
TRBV5-4	TRBJ2-1	NA	NA	CAIGTGSSYNEQFF	TGTGCCATCGGGACCGGGAGCTCCTACAATGAGCAGTTCTTC
TRBV24-1	TRBJ2-3	NA	TRBD2	CATSDPSGRFSDTQYF	TGTGCCACCAGTGATCCTAGCGGGAGGTTTTCAGATACGCAGTATTTT
TRBV7-2	TRBJ2-4	once	NA	CASSLAFLNIQYF	TGTGCCAGCAGCTTGGCTTTCTTAAACATTCAGTACTTC
TRBV30	TRBJ1-5	NA	TRBD1	CAWSPGQGASQPQHF	TGTGCCTGGAGCCCCGGACAGGGGGCGAGTCAGCCCCAGCATTTT